The entry below describes one TCR beta chain. This record belongs to a study of cytomegalovirus exposure and HLA in healthy donors. Per germline, CDR1 SNHLY and CDR2 FYNNEI. Trimming stripped 5 bases from V and 4 bases from J, with 10 bases between. The CDR3 runs 13 residues. The PCR had 60 Vbeta and 13 Jbeta primers. Sequencing was performed with immunoSEQ multiplex PCR; in TCRdb, only in-frame clones are kept and a portion is missing. The top ten hold roughly 1.5% of the sample, which has about 110,000 clones, roughly 82% seen once. The specimen was PBMCs. The receptor was derived from a man between 50 and 59 years old in good health and CMV-seronegative. The chain combines TRBV2 with TRBJ2-3; D might be TRBD1 (5 bases). In DNA, the CDR3 is TGTGCCAGCAGTTCCGACAGCCCAGATACGCAGTATTTT. It encodes CASSSDSPDTQYF.